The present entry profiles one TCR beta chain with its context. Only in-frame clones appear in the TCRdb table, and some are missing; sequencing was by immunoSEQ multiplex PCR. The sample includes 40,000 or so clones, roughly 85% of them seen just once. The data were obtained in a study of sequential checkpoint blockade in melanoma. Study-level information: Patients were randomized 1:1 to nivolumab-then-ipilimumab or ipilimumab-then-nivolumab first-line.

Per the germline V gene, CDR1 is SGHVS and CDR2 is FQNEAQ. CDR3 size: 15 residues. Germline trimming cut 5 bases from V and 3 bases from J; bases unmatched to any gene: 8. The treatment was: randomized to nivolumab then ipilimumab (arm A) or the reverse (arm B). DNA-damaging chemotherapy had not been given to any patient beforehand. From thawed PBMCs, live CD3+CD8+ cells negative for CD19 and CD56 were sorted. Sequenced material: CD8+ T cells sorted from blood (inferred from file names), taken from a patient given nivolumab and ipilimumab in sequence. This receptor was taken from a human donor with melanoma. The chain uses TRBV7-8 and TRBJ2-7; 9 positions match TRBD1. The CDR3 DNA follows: TGTGCCAGCAGCAAGAGGGACAGGGTAAACTACGAGCAGTACTTC. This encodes CASSKRDRVNYEQYF.